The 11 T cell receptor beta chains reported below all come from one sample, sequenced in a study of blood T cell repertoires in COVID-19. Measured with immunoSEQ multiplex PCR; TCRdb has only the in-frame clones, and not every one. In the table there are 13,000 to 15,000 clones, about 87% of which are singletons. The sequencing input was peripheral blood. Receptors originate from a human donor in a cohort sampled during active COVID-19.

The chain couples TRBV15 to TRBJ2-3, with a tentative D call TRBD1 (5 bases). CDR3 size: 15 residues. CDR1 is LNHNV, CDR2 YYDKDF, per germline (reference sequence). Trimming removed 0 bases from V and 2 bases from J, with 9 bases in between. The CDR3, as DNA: TGTGCCACCAGCAGAGACCAGGGCTTCACAGATACGCAGTATTTT. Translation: CATSRDQGFTDTQYF.

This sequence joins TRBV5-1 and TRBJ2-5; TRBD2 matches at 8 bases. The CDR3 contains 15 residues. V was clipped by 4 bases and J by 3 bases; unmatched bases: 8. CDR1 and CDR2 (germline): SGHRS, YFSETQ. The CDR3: CASSRNLAGEETQYF. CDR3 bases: TGCGCCAGCAGCCGGAACCTAGCGGGTGAAGAGACCCAGTACTTC.

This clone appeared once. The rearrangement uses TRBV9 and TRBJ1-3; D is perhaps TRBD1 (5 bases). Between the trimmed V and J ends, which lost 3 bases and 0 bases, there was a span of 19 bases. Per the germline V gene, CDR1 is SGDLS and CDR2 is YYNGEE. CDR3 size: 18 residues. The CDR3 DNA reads TGTGCCAGCAGCGAGTCAGGACGTCCTAGGGGCTCTGGAAACACCATATATTTT. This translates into CASSESGRPRGSGNTIYF. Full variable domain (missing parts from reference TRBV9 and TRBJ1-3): DSGVTQTPKHLITATGQRVTLRCSPRSGDLSVYWYQQSLDQGLQFLIQYYNGEERAKGNILERFSAQQFPDLHSELNLSSLELGDSALYFCASSESGRPRGSGNTIYFGEGSWLTVV.

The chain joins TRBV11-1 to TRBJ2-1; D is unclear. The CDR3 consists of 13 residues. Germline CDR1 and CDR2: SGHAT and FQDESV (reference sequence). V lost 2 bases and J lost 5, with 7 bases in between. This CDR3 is CASSLSDDNEQFF. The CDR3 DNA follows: TGTGCCAGCAGCTTATCAGATGACAATGAGCAGTTCTTC. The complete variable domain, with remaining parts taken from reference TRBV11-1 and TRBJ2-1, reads EAEVAQSPRYKITEKSQAVAFWCDPISGHATLYWYRQILGQGPELLVQFQDESVVDDSQLPKDRFSAERLKGVDSTLKIQPAELGDSAMYLCASSLSDDNEQFFGPGTRLTVL.

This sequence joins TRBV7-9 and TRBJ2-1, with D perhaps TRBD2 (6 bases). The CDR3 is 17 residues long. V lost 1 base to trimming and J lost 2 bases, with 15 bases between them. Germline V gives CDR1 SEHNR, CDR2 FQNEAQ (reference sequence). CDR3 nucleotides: TGTGCCAGCAGCTTAGATAATACTAGCCCTACCTACAATGAGCAGTTCTTC. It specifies CASSLDNTSPTYNEQFF.

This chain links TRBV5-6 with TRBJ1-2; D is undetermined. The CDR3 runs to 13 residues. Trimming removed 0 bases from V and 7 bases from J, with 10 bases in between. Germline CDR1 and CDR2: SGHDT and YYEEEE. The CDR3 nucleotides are TGTGCCAGCAGCTTGGGGTGGCAGGTTGGCTACACCTTC. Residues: CASSLGWQVGYTF.

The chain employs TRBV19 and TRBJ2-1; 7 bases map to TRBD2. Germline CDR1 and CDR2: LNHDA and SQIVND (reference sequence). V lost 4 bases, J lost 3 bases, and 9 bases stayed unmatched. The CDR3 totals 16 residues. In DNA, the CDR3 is TGTGCCAGTAGTAGATTCACCGGGACTAACTACAATGAGCAGTTCTTC. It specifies CASSRFTGTNYNEQFF. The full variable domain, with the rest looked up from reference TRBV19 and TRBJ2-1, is DGGITQSPKYLFRKEGQNVTLSCEQNLNHDAMYWYRQDPGQGLRLIYYSQIVNDFQKGDIAEGYSVSREKKESFPLTVTSAQKNPTAFYLCASSRFTGTNYNEQFFGPGTRLTVL.

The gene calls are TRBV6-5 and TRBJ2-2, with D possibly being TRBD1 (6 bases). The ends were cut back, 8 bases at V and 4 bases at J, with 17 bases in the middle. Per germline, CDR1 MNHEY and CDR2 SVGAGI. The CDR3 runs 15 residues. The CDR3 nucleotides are TGTGCCAGCTCTGGCGTGGGACAAAGCACCGGGGAGCTGTTTTTT. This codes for CASSGVGQSTGELFF.

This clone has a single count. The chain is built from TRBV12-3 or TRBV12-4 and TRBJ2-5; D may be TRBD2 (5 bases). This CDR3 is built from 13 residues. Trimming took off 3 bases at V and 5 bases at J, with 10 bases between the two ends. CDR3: CASSFGERETQYF. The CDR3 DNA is TGTGCCAGCAGTTTCGGGGAGCGTGAGACCCAGTACTTC.

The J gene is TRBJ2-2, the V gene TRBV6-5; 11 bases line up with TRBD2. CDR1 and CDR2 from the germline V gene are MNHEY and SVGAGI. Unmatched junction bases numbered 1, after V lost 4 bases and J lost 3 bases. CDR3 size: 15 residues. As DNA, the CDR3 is TGTGCCAGCAGTTTAGCGGGAGGGGACACCGGGGAGCTGTTTTTT. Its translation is CASSLAGGDTGELFF.

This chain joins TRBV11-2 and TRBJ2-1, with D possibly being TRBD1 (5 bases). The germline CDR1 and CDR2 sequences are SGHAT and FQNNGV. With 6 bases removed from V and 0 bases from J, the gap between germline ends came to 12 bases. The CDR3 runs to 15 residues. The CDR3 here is CASRRIQGSYNEQFF. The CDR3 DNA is TGTGCCAGCAGACGTATCCAGGGCTCCTACAATGAGCAGTTCTTC.